These 5 T cell receptor beta chains were sequenced from one sample in a study of immune evolution from preneoplasia to lung adenocarcinoma. The data were produced by immunoSEQ multiplex PCR, yet TCRdb's version contains in-frame clones alone and is incomplete. The sample contains 20,000 to 30,000 clones, just under 75% of which appear only once. The sample was FFPE invasive lung adenocarcinoma tissue. The receptors originated from a person aged 55 to 69 with invasive lung adenocarcinoma. Some clones in this sample may be carry-over from other donors' samples.

This clone appeared a few times. V usage is TRBV5-1 and J usage is TRBJ2-3, with no clear D. Trimming took off 0 bases at V and 4 bases at J, with 9 bases between the two ends. CDR1 is SGHRS and CDR2 is YFSETQ in the germline V gene. The CDR3 loop spans 14 amino acids. The CDR3 sequence: CASSLEQYSDTQYF. CDR3 coding DNA: TGCGCCAGCAGCTTGGAGCAGTATTCAGATACGCAGTATTTT.

The V and J genes are TRBV6-1 and TRBJ1-1, with D tentatively TRBD1 (5 bases). Trimming pared 1 base from V and 5 bases from J, leaving 11 bases between. The CDR3 has 14 residues. The germline V gene has CDR1 MNHNS and CDR2 SASEGT. As DNA, the CDR3 is TGTGCCAGCAGTGAAGTGGGGCGAGCAACTGAAGCTTTCTTT. Translated, it gives CASSEVGRATEAFF.

This chain joins TRBV2 and TRBJ2-3; no clear D. This CDR3 comprises 12 residues. The germline V and J ends were trimmed by 7 bases and 4 bases, with 9 bases remaining between them. Germline V lookup: CDR1 SNHLY, CDR2 FYNNEI. CDR3 loop: CASMYQSDTQYF. The CDR3 bases are TGTGCCAGCATGTATCAGTCAGATACGCAGTATTTT.

Comments on this clone: The sample has other DNA sequences that encode this CDR3 too. The chain couples TRBV11-3 to TRBJ2-3, with D hard to call. V lost 8 bases to trimming and J lost 2 bases, with 5 bases between them. The CDR3 has 11 residues. CDR1 and CDR2 (germline): SGHNT, YENEEA. This CDR3 is CASRYTDTQYF. CDR3 bases: TGTGCCAGCCGCTACACAGATACGCAGTATTTT.

The V and J genes are TRBV7-7 and TRBJ2-2; 8 bases line up with TRBD2. Germline V gene data show CDR1 as SSHAT and CDR2 as FNYEAQ (reference sequence). This CDR3 region has 15 residues. The V and J ends lost 5 bases and 8 bases, in that order; junction bases with no gene match: 10. CDR3 nucleotides: TGTGCCAGCAGCCCCGGCGGGGGGATTTCAGGGGAGCTGTTTTTT. This sequence encodes CASSPGGGISGELFF.